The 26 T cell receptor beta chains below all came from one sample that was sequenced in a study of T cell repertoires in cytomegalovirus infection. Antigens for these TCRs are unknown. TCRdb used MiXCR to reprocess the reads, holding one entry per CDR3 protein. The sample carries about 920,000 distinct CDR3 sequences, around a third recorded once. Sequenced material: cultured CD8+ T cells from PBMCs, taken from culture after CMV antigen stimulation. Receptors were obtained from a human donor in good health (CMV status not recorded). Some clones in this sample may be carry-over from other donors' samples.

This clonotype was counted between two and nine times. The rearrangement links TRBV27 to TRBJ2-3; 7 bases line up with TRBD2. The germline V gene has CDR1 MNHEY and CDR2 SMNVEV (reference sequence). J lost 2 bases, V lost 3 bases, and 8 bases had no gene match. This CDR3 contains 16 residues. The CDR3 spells CASSFGTTLFTDTQYF. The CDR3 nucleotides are TGTGCCAGCAGTTTCGGGACTACTCTATTCACAGATACGCAGTATTTT.

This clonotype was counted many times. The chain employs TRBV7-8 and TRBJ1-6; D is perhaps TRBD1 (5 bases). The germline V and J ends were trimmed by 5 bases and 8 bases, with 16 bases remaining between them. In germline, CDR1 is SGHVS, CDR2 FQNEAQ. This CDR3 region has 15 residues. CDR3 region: CASSPGQGPDSPLHF. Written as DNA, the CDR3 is TGTGCCAGCAGCCCAGGGCAGGGACCGGATTCACCCCTCCACTTT.

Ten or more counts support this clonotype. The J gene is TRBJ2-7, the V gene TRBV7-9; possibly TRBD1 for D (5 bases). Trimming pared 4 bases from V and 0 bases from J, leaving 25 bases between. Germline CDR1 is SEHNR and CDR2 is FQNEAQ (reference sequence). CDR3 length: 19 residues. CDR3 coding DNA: TGTGCCAGCAGCTCAGGGAAGGGCCTTCCTGTTTTTAGCTCCTACGAGCAGTACTTC. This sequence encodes CASSSGKGLPVFSSYEQYF.

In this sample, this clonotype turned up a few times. CDR3 DNA sequence: TGTGCCAGCAGTTGGACCTACCGGGCTGAAGCTTTCTTT. Its protein is CASSWTYRAEAFF. The V and J genes are TRBV27 and TRBJ1-1; D gene unclear. V was shortened by 4 bases and J by 6 bases, with 12 bases between the two germline ends. CDR1 and CDR2 from the germline V gene are MNHEY and SMNVEV (reference sequence). The CDR3 spans 13 residues.

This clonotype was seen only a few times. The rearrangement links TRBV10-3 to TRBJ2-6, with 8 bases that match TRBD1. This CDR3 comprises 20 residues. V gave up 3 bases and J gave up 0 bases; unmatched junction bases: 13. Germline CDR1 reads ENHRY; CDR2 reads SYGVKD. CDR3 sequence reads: CAISDDALDRESSGANVLTF. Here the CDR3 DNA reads TGTGCCATCAGTGACGACGCTTTGGACAGGGAGAGCTCTGGGGCCAACGTCCTGACTTTC.

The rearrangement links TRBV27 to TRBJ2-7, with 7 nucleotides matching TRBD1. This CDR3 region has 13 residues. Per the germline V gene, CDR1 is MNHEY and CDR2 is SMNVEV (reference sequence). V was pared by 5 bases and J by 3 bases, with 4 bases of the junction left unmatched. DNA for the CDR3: TGTGCCAGCAGTCTCCGGACAGGCTACGAGCAGTACTTC. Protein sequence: CASSLRTGYEQYF.

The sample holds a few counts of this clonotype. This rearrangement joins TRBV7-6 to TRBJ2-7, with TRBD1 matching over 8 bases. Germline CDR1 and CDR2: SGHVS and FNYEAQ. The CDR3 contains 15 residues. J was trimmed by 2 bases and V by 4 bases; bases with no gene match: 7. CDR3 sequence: CASSSHGQGPYEQYV. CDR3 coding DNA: TGTGCCAGCAGCTCCCATGGACAGGGCCCCTACGAGCAGTACGTC.

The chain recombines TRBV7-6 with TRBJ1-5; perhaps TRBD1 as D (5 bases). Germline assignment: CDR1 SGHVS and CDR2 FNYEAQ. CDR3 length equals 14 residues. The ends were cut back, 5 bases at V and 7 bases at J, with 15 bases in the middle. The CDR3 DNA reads TGTGCCAGCAGCGATCAGGGTGTTGGGCAGCCCCAGCATTTT. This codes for CASSDQGVGQPQHF.

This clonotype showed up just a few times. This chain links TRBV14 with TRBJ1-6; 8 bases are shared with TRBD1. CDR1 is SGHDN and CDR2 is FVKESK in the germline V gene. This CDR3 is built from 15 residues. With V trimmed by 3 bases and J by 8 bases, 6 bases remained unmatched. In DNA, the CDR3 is TGTGCCAGCAGCCACCCAGGGGGCGTTGATTCACCCCTCCACTTT. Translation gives CASSHPGGVDSPLHF. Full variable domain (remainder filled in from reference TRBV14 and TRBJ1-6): EAGVTQFPSHSVIEKGQTVTLRCDPISGHDNLYWYRRVMGKEIKFLLHFVKESKQDESGMPNNRFLAERTGGTYSTLKVQPAELEDSGVYFCASSHPGGVDSPLHFGNGTRLTVT.

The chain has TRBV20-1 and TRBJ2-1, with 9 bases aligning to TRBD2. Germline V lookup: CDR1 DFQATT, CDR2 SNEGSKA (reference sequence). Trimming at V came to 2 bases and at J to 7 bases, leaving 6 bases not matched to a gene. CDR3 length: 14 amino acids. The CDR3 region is CSARMAGGKNEQFF. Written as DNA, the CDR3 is TGCAGTGCTAGAATGGCGGGGGGGAAGAATGAGCAGTTCTTC.

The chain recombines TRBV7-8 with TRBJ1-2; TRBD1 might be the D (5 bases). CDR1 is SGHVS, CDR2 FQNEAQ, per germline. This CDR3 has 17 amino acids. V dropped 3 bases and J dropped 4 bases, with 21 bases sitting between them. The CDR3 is CASSFSAQHKGIYGYTF. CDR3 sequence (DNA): TGTGCCAGCAGCTTCAGCGCACAACACAAGGGGATCTATGGCTACACCTTC.

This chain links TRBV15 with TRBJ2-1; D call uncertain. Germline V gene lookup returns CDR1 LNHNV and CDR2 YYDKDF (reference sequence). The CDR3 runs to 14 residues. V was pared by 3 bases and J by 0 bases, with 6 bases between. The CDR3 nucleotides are TGTGCCACCAGCAGGGCAATCTCCTACAATGAGCAGTTCTTC. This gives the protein CATSRAISYNEQFF. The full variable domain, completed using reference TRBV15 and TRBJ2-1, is DAMVIQNPRYQVTQFGKPVTLSCSQTLNHNVMYWYQQKSSQAPKLLFHYYDKDFNNEADTPDNFQSRRPNTSFCFLDIRSPGLGDTAMYLCATSRAISYNEQFFGPGTRLTVL.

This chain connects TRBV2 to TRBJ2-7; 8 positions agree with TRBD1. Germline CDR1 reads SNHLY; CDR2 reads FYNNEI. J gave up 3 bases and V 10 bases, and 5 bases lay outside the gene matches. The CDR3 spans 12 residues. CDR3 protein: CATTGQDYEQYV. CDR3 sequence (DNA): TGTGCCACGACGGGACAGGACTACGAGCAGTACGTC.

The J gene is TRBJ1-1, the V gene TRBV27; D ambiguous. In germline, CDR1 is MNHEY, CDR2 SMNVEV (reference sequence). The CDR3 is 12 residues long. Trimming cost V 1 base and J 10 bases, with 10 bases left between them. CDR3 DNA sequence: TGTGCCAGCAGTTTATTTGGCAGACGAGCTTTCTTT. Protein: CASSLFGRRAFF.

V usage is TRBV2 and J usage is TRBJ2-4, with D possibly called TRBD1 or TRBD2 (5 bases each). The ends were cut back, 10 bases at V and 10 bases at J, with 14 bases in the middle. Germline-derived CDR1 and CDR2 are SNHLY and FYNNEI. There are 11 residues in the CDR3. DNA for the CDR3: TGTGCCACCCTCTATGAGGGGATTCAGTACTTC. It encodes CATLYEGIQYF.

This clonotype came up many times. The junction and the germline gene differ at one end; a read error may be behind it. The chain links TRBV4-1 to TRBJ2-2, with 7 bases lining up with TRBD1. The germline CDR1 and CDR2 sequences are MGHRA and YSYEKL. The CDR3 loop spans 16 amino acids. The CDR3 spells CASSQGWDSITGELFF. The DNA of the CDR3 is TGCGCCAGCAGTCAAGGTTGGGACAGTATCACCGGGGAGCTGTTTTTT.

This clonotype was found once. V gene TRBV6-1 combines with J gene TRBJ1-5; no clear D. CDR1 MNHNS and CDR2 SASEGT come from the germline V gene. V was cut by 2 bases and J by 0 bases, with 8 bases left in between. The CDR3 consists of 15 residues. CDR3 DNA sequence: TGTGCCAGCAGTGAAATACTTTATAGCAATCAGCCCCAGCATTTT. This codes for CASSEILYSNQPQHF.

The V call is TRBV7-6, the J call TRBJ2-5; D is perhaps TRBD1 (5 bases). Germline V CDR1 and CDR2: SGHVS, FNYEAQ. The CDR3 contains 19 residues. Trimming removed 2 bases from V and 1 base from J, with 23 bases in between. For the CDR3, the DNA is TGTGCCAGCAGCTTATTGGGGCTTCAAACAGGAAAAACCCAAGAGACCCAGTACTTC. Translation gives CASSLLGLQTGKTQETQYF.

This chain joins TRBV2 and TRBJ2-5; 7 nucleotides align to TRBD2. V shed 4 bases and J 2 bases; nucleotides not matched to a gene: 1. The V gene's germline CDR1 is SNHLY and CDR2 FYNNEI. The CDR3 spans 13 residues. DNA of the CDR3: TGTGCCAGCAGTGGGGAGGGGCAAGAGACCCAGTACTTC. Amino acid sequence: CASSGEGQETQYF.

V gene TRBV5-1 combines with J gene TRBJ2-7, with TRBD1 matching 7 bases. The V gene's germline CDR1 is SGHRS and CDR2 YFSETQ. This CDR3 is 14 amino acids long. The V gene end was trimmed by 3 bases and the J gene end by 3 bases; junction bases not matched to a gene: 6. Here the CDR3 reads CASSWTGQSYEQYF. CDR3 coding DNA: TGCGCCAGCAGCTGGACGGGACAGAGCTACGAGCAGTACTTC.

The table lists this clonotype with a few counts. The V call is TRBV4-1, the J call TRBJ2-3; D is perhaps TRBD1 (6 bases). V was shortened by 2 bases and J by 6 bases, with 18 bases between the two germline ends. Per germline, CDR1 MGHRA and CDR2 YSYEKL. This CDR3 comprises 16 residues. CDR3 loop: CASSQKQGTYGDTQYF. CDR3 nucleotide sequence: TGCGCCAGCAGCCAAAAACAGGGCACCTACGGGGATACGCAGTATTTT.

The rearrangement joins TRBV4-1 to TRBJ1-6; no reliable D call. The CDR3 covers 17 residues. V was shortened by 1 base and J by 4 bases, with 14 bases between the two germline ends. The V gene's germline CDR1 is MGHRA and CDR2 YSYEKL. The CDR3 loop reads CASSQVSWTGYNSPLHF. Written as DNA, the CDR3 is TGCGCCAGCAGCCAAGTCTCGTGGACGGGGTATAATTCACCCCTCCACTTT.

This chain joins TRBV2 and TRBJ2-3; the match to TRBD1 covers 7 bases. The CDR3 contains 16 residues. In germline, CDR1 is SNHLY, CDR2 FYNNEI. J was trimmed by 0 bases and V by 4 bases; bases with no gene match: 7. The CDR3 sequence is CASSGYRDSSTDTQYF. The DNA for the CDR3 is TGTGCCAGCAGTGGTTACCGGGACAGTAGCACAGATACGCAGTATTTT.

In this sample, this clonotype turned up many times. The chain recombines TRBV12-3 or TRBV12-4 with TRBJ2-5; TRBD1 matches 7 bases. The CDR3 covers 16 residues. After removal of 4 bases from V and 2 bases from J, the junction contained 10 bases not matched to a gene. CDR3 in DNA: TGTGCCAGCAGTTCTCCTCCCCGGGACAGTCAAGAGACCCAGTACTTC. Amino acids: CASSSPPRDSQETQYF.

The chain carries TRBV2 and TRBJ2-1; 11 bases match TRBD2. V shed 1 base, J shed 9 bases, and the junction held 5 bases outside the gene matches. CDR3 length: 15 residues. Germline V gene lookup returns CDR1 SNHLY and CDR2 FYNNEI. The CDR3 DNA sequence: TGTGCCAGCAGTGAAGTTAGCGGGGGGGACAGTGAGCAGTTCTTC. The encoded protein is CASSEVSGGDSEQFF.

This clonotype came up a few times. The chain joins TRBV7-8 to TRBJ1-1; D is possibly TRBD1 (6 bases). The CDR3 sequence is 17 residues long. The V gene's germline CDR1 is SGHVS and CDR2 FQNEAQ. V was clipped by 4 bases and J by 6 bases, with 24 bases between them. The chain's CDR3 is CASSSSRDIKSGPEAFF. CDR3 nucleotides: TGTGCCAGCAGCTCTTCCCGGGACATTAAATCAGGCCCTGAAGCTTTCTTT.